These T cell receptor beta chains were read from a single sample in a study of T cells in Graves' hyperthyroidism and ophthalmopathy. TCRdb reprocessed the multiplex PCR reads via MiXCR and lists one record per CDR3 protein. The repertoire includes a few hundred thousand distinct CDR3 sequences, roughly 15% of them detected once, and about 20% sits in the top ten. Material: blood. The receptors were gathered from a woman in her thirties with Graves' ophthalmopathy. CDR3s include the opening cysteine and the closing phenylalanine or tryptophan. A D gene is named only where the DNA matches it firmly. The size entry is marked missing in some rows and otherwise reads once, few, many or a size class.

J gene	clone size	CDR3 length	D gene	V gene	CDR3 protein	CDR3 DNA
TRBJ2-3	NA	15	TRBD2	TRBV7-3	CASSRMSGGTDTQYF	TGTGCCAGCAGCCGCATGAGCGGGGGCACAGATACGCAGTATTTT
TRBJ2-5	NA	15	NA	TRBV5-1	CASSFSGGGGETQYF	TGCGCCAGCAGCTTTTCCGGCGGAGGGGGAGAGACCCAGTACTTC
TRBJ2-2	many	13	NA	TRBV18	CASSPSEVGELFF	TGTGCCAGCTCCCCGTCCGAGGTCGGGGAGCTGTTTTTT
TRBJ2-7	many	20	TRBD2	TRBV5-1	CASSLHRAGTSGGQPYEQYF	TGCGCCAGCAGCCTCCACAGGGCCGGGACTAGCGGGGGACAACCCTACGAGCAGTACTTC
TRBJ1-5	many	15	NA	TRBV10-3	CAISLGAGSNQPQHF	TGTGCCATCAGTTTAGGAGCAGGGAGCAATCAGCCCCAGCATTTT
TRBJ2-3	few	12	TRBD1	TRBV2	CASTLTGATKYF	TGTGCCAGCACTCTGACAGGGGCCACCAAGTATTTT
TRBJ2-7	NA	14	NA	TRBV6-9	CASSYLQPGDQQYF	TGTGCCAGCAGTTACTTGCAGCCGGGTGATCAGCAGTACTTC
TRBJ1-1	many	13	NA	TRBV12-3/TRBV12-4	CASSTVGNTEAFF	TGTGCCAGCAGCACAGTGGGGAACACTGAAGCTTTCTTT
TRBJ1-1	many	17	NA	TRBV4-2	CASSQFDRPTRNTEAFF	TGTGCCAGCAGCCAATTCGACAGGCCAACCCGTAACACTGAAGCTTTCTTT
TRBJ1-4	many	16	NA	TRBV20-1	CSAPGIKGSTNEKLFF	TGCAGTGCCCCGGGCATCAAGGGATCAACTAATGAAAAACTGTTTTTT
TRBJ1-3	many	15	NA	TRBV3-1	CASSQGRGTGNTIYF	TGTGCCAGCAGCCAAGGGCGGGGAACTGGAAACACCATATATTTT
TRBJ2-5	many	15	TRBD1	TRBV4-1	CASSRDRGAQETQYF	TGCGCCAGCAGCCGAGACAGGGGGGCCCAAGAGACCCAGTACTTC
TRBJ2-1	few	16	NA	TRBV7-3	CASSLTGGWPYNEQFF	TGTGCCAGCAGCTTAACTGGGGGTTGGCCCTACAATGAGCAGTTCTTC
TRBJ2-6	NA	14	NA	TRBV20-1	CSARGGAGANVLTF	TGCAGTGCTAGAGGGGGGGCTGGGGCCAACGTCCTGACTTTC
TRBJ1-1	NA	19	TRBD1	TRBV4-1	CASSQFVQTGVRGDTQAFF	TGCGCCAGCAGCCAATTCGTACAGACAGGGGTAAGGGGAGACACTCAAGCTTTCTTT
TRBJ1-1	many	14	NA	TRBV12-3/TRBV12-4	CASSKQASGTEAFF	TGTGCCAGCAGCAAACAGGCCTCCGGAACTGAAGCTTTCTTT
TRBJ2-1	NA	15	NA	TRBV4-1	CASSRTDLSSSEQFF	TGCGCCAGCAGCCGGACGGATCTGAGTAGCAGTGAGCAGTTCTTC
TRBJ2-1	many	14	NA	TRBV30	CAWGLSSSYNEQFF	TGTGCCTGGGGGCTATCCAGCTCCTACAATGAGCAGTTCTTC
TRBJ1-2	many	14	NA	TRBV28	CASSLSAGQDGYTF	TGTGCCAGCAGTTTATCCGCGGGGCAGGACGGCTACACCTTC
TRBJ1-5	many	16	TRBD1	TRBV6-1	CASRTTGVRSNQPQHF	TGTGCCAGCAGAACTACAGGGGTCCGTAGCAATCAGCCCCAGCATTTT
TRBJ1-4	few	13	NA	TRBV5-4	CASSSGLNEKLFF	TGTGCCAGCAGCAGTGGCCTGAATGAAAAACTGTTTTTT
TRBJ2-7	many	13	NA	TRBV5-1	CASITQGRYEQYF	TGCGCCAGCATCACCCAGGGGCGGTACGAGCAGTACTTC
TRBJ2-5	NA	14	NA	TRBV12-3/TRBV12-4	CASSLRGEEETQYF	TGTGCCAGCAGTTTGAGGGGGGAGGAAGAGACCCAGTACTTC
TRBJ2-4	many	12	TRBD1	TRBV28	CATRTGGNIQYF	TGTGCCACCCGGACAGGGGGAAACATTCAGTACTTC
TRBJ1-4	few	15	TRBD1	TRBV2	CASRGAGGTNEKLFF	TGTGCCAGCAGGGGGGCAGGGGGAACTAATGAAAAACTGTTTTTT
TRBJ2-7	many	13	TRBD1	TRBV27	CASRLTGVYEQYF	TGTGCCAGCAGATTGACAGGGGTCTACGAGCAGTACTTC
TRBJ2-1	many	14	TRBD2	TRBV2	CASTQGLAGYEQFF	TGTGCCAGCACCCAGGGACTAGCGGGCTATGAGCAGTTCTTC
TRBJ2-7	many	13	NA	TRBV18	CASSTQGRDEQYF	TGTGCCAGCTCAACGCAGGGGAGGGACGAGCAGTACTTC
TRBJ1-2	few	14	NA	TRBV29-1	CSVDGLPINYGYTF	TGCAGCGTTGATGGGCTTCCCATTAACTATGGCTACACCTTC
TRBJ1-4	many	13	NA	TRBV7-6	CASSLAPVEKLFF	TGTGCCAGCAGCTTAGCCCCCGTGGAAAAACTGTTTTTT
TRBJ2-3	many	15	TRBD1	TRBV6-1	CASSSRDSNKDTQYF	TGTGCCAGCAGTTCACGGGACAGTAATAAAGATACGCAGTATTTT
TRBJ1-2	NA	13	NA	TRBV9	CASSVEDFYGYTF	TGTGCCAGCAGCGTAGAAGACTTCTATGGCTACACCTTC
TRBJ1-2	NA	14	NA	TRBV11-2	CASSFRGLRRGYTF	TGTGCCAGCAGCTTTCGGGGGTTAAGACGTGGCTACACCTTC
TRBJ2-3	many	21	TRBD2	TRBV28	CASSLIRVAGGPGEVENTQYF	TGTGCCAGCAGTTTAATTCGTGTAGCGGGGGGGCCAGGCGAAGTGGAGAATACGCAGTATTTT
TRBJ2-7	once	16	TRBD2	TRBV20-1	CSAKGTSGRSTYEQYF	TGCAGTGCTAAGGGGACTAGCGGGAGGTCAACCTACGAGCAGTACTTC
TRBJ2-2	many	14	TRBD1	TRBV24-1	CATSDLQGVGELFF	TGTGCCACCAGTGATTTGCAGGGGGTCGGGGAGCTGTTTTTT
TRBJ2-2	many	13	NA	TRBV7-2	CASSLEGVGELFF	TGTGCCAGCAGCTTAGAGGGGGTCGGGGAGCTGTTTTTT
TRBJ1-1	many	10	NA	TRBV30	CAWSQGKAFF	TGTGCCTGGAGTCAGGGAAAAGCTTTCTTT
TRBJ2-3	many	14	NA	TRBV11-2	CASSPSFASDTQYF	TGTGCCAGCAGCCCCTCTTTTGCCTCAGATACGCAGTATTTT
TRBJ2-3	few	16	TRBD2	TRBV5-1	CASSLSTSGGIDTQYF	TGCGCCAGCAGCTTATCCACTAGCGGGGGGATAGATACGCAGTATTTT